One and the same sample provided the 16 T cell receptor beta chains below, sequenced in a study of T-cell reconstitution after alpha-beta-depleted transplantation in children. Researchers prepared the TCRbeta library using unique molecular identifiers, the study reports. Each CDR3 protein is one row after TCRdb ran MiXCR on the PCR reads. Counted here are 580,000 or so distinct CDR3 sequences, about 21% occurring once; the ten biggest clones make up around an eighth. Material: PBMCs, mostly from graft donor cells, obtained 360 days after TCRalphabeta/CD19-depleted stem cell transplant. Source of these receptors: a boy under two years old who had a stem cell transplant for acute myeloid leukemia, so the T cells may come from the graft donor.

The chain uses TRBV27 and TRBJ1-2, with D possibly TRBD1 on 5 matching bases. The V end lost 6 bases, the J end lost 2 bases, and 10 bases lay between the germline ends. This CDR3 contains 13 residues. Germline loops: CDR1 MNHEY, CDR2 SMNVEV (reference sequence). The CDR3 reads CASRKSGNYGYTF. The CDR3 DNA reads TGTGCCAGCAGAAAATCAGGGAACTATGGCTACACCTTC.

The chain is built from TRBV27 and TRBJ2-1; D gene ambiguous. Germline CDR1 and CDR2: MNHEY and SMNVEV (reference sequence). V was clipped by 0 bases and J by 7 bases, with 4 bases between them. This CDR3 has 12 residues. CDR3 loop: CASSLSANEQFF. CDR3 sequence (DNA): TGTGCCAGCAGTTTATCGGCAAATGAGCAGTTCTTC.

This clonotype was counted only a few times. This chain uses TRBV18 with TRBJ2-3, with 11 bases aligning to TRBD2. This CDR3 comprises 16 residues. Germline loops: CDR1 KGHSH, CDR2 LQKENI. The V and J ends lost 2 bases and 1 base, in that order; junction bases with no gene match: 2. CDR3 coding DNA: TGTGCCAGCTCACCAAGGACTAGCGGGCGCACAGATACGCAGTATTTT. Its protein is CASSPRTSGRTDTQYF.

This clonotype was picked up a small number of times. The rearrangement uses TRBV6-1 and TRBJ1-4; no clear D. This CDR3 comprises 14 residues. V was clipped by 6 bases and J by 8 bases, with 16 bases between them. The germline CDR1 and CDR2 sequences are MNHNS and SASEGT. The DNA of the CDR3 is TGTGCCAGCAGACATGACTTCGATAGGGAAAAACTGTTTTTT. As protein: CASRHDFDREKLFF.

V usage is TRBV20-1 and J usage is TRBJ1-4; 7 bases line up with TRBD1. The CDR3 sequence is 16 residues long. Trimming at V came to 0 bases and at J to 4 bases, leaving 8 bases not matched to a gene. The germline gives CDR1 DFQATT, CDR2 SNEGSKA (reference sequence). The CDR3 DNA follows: TGCAGTGCTAGAGACCCCGACAGGGCATATAATGAAAAACTGTTTTTT. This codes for CSARDPDRAYNEKLFF.

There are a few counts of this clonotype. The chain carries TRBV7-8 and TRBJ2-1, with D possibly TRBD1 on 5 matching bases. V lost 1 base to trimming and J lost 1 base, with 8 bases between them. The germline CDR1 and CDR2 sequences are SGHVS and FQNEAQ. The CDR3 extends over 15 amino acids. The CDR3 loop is CASSLETASYNEQFF. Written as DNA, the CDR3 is TGTGCCAGCAGCTTAGAGACAGCTTCCTACAATGAGCAGTTCTTC.

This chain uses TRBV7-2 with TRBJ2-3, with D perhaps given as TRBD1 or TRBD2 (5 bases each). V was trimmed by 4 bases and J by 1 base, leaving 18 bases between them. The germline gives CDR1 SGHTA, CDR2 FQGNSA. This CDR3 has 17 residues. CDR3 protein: CASSWNLRVGGTDTQYF. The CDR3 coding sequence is TGTGCCAGCAGCTGGAACCTCAGGGTGGGAGGCACAGATACGCAGTATTTT.

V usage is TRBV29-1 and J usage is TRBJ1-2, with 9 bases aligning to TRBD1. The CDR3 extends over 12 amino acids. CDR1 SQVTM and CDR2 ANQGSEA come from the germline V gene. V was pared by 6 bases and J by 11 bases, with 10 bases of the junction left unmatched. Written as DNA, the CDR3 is TGCAGCGTGACCCGGGACAGGGATTCGTACACCTTC. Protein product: CSVTRDRDSYTF.

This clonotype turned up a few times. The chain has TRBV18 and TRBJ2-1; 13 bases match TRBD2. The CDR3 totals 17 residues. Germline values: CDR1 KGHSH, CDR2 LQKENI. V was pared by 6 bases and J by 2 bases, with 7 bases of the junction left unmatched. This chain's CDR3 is CASSSTSGGTPYNEQFF. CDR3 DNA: TGTGCCAGCTCCTCGACTAGCGGGGGGACCCCCTACAATGAGCAGTTCTTC.

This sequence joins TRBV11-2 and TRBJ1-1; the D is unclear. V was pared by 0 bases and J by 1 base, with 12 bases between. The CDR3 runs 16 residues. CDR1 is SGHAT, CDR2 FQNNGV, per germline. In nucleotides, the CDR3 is TGTGCCAGCAGCTTAGATCTCGCCCGGAGGAACACTGAAGCTTTCTTT. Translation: CASSLDLARRNTEAFF.

CDR3 bases: TGTGCCTGGAGTGTTGCAGGCCCCTCTTTCGGGGAGCTGTTTTTT. This translates into CAWSVAGPSFGELFF. This chain connects TRBV30 to TRBJ2-2; D is unclear. The CDR3 spans 15 residues. The germline V and J ends were trimmed by 0 bases and 7 bases, with 15 bases remaining between them. Germline V CDR1 and CDR2: GTSNPN, SVGIG (reference sequence).

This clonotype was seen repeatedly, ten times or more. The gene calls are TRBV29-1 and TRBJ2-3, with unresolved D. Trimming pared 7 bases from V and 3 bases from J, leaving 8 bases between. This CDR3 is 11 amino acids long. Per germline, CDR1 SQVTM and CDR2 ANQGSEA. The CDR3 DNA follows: TGCAGCGGTGTCAGAACAGATACGCAGTATTTT. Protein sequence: CSGVRTDTQYF.

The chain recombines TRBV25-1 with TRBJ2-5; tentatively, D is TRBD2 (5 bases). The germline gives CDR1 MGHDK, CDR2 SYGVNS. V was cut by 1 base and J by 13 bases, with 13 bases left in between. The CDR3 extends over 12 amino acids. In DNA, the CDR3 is TGTGCCAGCAGTGAATGGAGCGGTTTATTGTACTTC. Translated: CASSEWSGLLYF.

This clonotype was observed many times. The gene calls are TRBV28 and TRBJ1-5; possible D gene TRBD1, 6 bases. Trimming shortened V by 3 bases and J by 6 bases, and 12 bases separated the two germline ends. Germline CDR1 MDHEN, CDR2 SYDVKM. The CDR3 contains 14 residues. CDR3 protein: CASSFAGAGQPQHF. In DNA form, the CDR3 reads TGTGCCAGCAGTTTTGCAGGGGCTGGTCAGCCCCAGCATTTT.

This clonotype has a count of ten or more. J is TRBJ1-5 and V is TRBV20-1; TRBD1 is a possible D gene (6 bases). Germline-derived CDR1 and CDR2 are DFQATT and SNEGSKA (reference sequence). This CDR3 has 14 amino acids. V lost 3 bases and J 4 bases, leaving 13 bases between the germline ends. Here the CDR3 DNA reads TGCAGTGCTAGGCCGGGACACTCAAATCAGCCCCAGCATTTT. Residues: CSARPGHSNQPQHF.

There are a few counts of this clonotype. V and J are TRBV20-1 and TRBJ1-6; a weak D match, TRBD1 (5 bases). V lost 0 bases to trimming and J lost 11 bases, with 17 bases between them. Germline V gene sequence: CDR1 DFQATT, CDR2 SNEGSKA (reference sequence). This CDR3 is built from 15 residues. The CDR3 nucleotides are TGCAGTGCTAGAGATGGGGCGAGGGCAGGGCCACCCCTCCACTTT. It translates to CSARDGARAGPPLHF.